Included here is one T cell receptor (beta chain) sequence, with context. Repertoires were generated with immunoSEQ multiplex PCR, while TCRdb's copy carries only in-frame clones and drops some. In the table there are more than 300,000 clones, about nine tenths of which are singletons. The data derive from a study of cytomegalovirus exposure and HLA in healthy donors. The CDR3 runs 16 residues. Per the germline V gene, CDR1 is MDHEN and CDR2 is SYDVKM. V was pared by 7 bases and J by 4 bases, with 22 bases between. Sequencing was done on a sample of PBMCs. The chain carries TRBV28 and TRBJ1-2; tentatively, D is TRBD1 (5 bases). The TCR was taken from a woman aged 18-30 years in good health and CMV-seronegative. CDR3 residues: CASTYDSHDFIYGYTF. CDR3 DNA: TGTGCCAGCACATACGACAGCCACGACTTCATCTATGGCTACACCTTC.